This TCR beta chain is drawn from a study of vaccination effects on CD4 cells after COVID-19. In the study overall: In the ViraFEST assay, antigen-specific CD4+ clonotypes were identified by expansion after peptide-pool stimulation. A few million PBMC were placed in each well, which was supplemented with approximately 9.7 IU/ml IL-2 and about 10 ug/ml peptides.

This CDR3 is 14 amino acids long. Trimming removed 6 bases at V and 7 bases at J, with 16 bases between. Per germline, CDR1 MNHNY and CDR2 SVGAGI (reference sequence). This clone was seen a few times. Its antigen is undetermined. Assay: immunoSEQ multiplex PCR; the TCRdb copy retains only in-frame clones and omits some. The table includes some 23,000 clones, around 70% detected once. Study results and limitations: The study had few convalescent patients and no early post-infection timepoints.

Culture proceeded for more than 8 days, and CD4+ T cells were then isolated. IL-2 medium was substituted for half the medium on days 3 and 7. J is TRBJ1-5 and V is TRBV6-6, with D possibly matching TRBD1 (6 bases). This receptor was obtained from a human donor who received a COVID-19 vaccine. Sequencing was performed on CD4+ T cells from PBMCs cultured without peptide, taken before COVID-19 vaccination. In nucleotides, the CDR3 is TGTGCCAGCAGGGAGGGGGGTTTCGGGCAGCCCCAGCATTTT. Its translation: CASREGGFGQPQHF.